The clone carrying this T cell receptor (beta chain) was recorded a few times. TCRdb ran MiXCR on the RT-PCR reads and lists one entry per CDR3 protein. Of 650,000 to 800,000 distinct CDR3 sequences detected, 14% appear once; the ten largest clones hold 3.6%. CDR1 and CDR2 (germline): SGHAT, FQNNGV. The CDR3 has 14 residues. V shed 0 bases, J shed 7 bases, and the junction held 4 bases outside the gene matches. J is TRBJ1-2 and V is TRBV11-2; TRBD1 aligns across 8 bases. Material: memory CD4+ T cells from blood. The source of this sequence is a female donor in good health, serving as a healthy control. The CDR3 sequence: CASSLEQGAVGYTF. As DNA, the CDR3 is TGTGCCAGCAGCTTAGAGCAGGGGGCGGTTGGCTACACCTTC. Filled out from reference TRBV11-2 and TRBJ1-2, the complete variable domain reads EAGVAQSPRYKIIEKRQSVAFWCNPISGHATLYWYQQILGQGPKLLIQFQNNGVVDDSQLPKDRFSAERLKGVDSTLKIQPAKLEDSAVYLCASSLEQGAVGYTFGSGTRLTVV.